The TCR beta chain under discussion was sequenced for a study of CD4 T cells in relation to SARS-CoV-2 and coronaviruses. Study results and caveats: Samples before the pandemic and after infection were not matched within any donor.

In regard to this clone: The antigen is undetermined.

The ends were cut back, 2 bases at V and 10 bases at J, with 9 bases in the middle. Germline CDR1 is ENHRY and CDR2 is SYGVKD. The CDR3 totals 12 residues. The unexposed donors gave CD4+ T cells in about 2011-2018, prior to COVID-19. CD4+ T cells were isolated from the cells after about 11 days of culture. Sequencing used immunoSEQ multiplex PCR; TCRdb keeps in-frame clones, though not all of them. This table holds around 15,000 clones, roughly 82% found once. The chain combines TRBV10-3 with TRBJ2-1; D uncertain. Sequenced: CD4+ T cells from PBMCs, cultured in vitro. The receptor comes from a human donor in good health. As DNA, the CDR3 is TGTGCCATCAGTGAGCCCGAGACAGAGCAGTTCTTC. Translating gives CAISEPETEQFF.